This entry features one T cell receptor beta chain sequence. Authors' processing steps: Amplification from reference gene primers served as the basis for estimated nucleated cell counts. Profiled with immunoSEQ multiplex PCR; TCRdb holds only in-frame clones, not every one. V, J and clone size were drawn from that table, and D and trimming were deduced from the DNA. The table lists 70,000 to 90,000 clones, approximately 78% of them singletons. Germline V gene data show CDR1 as MNHEY and CDR2 as SVGAGI. This CDR3 has 11 residues. V dropped 7 bases and J dropped 11 bases, with 14 bases sitting between them. The data stem from a study of blood T cell repertoires in COVID-19.

The chain combines TRBV6-5 with TRBJ1-1, with D uncertain. Material for sequencing was peripheral blood. The sequence was collected from a woman at least 80 years old with acute or convalescent COVID-19. The CDR3 DNA reads TGTGCCAGCACTCCCAGGCATTTGGCTTTCTTT. Translation: CASTPRHLAFF.